This T cell receptor (beta chain) was observed in a study of cytomegalovirus exposure and HLA in healthy donors. As for this clone: Its antigen remains unidentified.

Germline CDR1 and CDR2: SGHTA and FQGTGA. The ends were cut back, 1 base at V and 3 bases at J, with 6 bases in the middle. The CDR3 contains 14 residues. It was with 60 Vbeta and 13 Jbeta primers that the PCR ran. The protocol was immunoSEQ multiplex PCR, while the TCRdb copy is restricted to in-frame clones and leaves out a portion. The data show around 41,000 clones, around 56% seen once. Study findings and constraints: A later analysis linked a missense variant in DCLRE1C to the trimming of TCR beta V and J genes.

The rearrangement uses TRBV7-3 and TRBJ2-2; D remains ambiguous. The specimen sequenced was PBMCs. The receptor's source is a man aged 55 to 69 in good health and CMV-seronegative. The CDR3 region has the DNA TGTGCCAGCAGCTTAAGTAGCTACACCGGGGAGCTGTTTTTT. The encoded protein is CASSLSSYTGELFF.